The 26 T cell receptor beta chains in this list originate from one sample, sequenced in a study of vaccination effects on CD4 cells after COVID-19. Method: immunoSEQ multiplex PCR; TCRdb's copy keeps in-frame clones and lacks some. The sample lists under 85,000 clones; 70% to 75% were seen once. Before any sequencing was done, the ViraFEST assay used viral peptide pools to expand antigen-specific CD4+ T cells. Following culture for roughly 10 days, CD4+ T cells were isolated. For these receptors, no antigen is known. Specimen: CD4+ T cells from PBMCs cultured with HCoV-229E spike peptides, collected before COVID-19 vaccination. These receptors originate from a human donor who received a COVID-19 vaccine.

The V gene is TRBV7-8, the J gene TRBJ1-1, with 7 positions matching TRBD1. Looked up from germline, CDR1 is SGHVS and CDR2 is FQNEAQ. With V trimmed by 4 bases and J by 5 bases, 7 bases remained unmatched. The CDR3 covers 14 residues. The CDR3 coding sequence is TGTGCCAGCAGCTCAATGACAGGGCTTACTGAAGCTTTCTTT. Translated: CASSSMTGLTEAFF.

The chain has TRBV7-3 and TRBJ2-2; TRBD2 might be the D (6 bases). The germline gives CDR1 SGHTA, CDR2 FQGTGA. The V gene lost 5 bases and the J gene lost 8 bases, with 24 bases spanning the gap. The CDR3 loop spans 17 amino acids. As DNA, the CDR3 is TGTGCCAGCAGCCCCATAAGCGGAGGGGAGAGTCCGGGGGAGCTGTTTTTT. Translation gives CASSPISGGESPGELFF.

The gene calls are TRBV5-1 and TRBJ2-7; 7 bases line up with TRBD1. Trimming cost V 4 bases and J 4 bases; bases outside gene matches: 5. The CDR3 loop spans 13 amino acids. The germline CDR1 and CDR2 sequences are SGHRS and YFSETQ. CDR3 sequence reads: CASSLLQGYEQYV. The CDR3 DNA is TGCGCCAGCAGCCTCCTACAGGGGTACGAGCAGTACGTC.

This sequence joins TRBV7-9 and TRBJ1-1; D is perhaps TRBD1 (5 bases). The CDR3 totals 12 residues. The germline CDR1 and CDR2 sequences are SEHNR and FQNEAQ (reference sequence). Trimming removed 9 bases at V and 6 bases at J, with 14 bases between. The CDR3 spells CARQVVSSEAFF. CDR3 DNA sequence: TGTGCCAGACAGGTGGTTTCTTCTGAAGCTTTCTTT.

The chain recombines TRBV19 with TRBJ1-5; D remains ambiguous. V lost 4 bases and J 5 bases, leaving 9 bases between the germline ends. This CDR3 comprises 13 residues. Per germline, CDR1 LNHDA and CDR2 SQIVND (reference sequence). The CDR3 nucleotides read TGTGCCAGTAGTACCTCCGGGGATCAGCCCCAGCATTTT. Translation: CASSTSGDQPQHF.

The CDR3 DNA follows: TGTGCCAGCAGCTTCAGACAGAACACCGGGGAGCTGTTTTTT. Translation: CASSFRQNTGELFF. This chain connects TRBV7-3 to TRBJ2-2; D is ambiguous. Trimming left V 3 bases short and J 1 base short, with 6 bases between. The CDR3 covers 14 residues. Germline lookup yields CDR1 SGHTA and CDR2 FQGTGA.

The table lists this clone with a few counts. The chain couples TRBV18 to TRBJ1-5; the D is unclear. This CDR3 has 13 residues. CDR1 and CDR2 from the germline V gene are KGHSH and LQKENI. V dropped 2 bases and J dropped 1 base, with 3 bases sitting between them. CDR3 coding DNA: TGTGCCAGCTCACCAACCAGCAATCAGCCCCAGCATTTT. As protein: CASSPTSNQPQHF.

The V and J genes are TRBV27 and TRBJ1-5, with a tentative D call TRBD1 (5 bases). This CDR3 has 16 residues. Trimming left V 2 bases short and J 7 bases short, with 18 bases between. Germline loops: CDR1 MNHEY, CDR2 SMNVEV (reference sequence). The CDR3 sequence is CASSLGEGWGKQPQHF. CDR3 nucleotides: TGTGCCAGCAGTTTAGGGGAGGGGTGGGGGAAACAGCCCCAGCATTTT.

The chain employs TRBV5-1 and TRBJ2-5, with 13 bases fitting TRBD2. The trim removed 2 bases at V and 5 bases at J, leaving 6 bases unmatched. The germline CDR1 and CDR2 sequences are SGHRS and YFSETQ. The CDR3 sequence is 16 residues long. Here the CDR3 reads CASSLTSGGAWETQYF. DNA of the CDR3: TGCGCCAGCAGCTTAACTAGCGGGGGGGCCTGGGAGACCCAGTACTTC.

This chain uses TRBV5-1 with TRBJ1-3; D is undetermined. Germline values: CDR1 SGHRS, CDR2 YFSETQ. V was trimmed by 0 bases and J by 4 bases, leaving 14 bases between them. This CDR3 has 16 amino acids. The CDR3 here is CASSLVGSIWGNTIYF. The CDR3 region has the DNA TGCGCCAGCAGCTTGGTCGGATCGATCTGGGGAAACACCATATATTTT.

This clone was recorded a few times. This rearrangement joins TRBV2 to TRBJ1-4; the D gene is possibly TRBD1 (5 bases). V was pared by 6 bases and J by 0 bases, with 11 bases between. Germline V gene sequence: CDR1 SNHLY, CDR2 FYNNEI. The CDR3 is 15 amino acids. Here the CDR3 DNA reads TGTGCCAGCAGAGAGGACACTACAACTAATGAAAAACTGTTTTTT. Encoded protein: CASREDTTTNEKLFF.

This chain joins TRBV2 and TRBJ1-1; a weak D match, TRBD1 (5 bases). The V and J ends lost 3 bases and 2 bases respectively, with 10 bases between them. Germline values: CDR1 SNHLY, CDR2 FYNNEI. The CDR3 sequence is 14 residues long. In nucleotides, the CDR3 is TGTGCCAGCAGTGACATGGGGGGAAACACTGAAGCTTTCTTT. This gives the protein CASSDMGGNTEAFF.

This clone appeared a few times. The CDR3: CASSQGQPGYTF. CDR3 DNA sequence: TGCGCCAGCAGCCAAGGACAGCCTGGCTACACCTTC. V is TRBV4-1 and J is TRBJ1-2; D may be TRBD1 (5 bases). The CDR3 covers 12 residues. The germline V gene encodes CDR1 MGHRA and CDR2 YSYEKL. V was cut by 1 base and J by 7 bases, with 7 bases left in between.

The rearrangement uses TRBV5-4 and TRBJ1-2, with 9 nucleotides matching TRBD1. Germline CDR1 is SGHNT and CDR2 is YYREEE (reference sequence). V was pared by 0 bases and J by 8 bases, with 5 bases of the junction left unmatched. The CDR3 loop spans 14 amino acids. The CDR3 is CASSLGGTGGGYTF. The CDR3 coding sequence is TGTGCCAGCAGCTTGGGGGGAACAGGGGGCGGCTACACCTTC.

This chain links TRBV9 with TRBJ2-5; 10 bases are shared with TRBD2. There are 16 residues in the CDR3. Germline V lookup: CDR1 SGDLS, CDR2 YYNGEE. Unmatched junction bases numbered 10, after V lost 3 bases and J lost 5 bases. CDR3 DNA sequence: TGTGCCAGCAGCGCACAGCGGGGGGGTGCGAGGGAGACCCAGTACTTC. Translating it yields CASSAQRGGARETQYF.

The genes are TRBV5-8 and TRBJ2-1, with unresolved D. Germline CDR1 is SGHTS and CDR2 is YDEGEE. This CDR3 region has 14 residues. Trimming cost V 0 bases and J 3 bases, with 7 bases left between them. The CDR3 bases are TGTGCCAGCAGCTTGGCAAGGGTCTACAATGAGCAGTTCTTC. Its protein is CASSLARVYNEQFF.

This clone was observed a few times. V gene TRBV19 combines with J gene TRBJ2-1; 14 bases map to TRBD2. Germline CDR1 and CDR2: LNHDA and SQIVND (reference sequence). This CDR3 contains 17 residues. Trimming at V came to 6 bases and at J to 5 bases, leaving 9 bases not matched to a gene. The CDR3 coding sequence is TGTGCCAGTAGCCGACTAGCGGGGGGGCCAAGGGACAATGAGCAGTTCTTC. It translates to CASSRLAGGPRDNEQFF.

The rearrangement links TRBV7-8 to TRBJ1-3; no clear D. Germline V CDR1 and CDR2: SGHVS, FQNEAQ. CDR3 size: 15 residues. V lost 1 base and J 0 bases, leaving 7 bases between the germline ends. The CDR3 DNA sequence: TGTGCCAGCAGCTTAGTAGCCTTCTCTGGAAACACCATATATTTT. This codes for CASSLVAFSGNTIYF.

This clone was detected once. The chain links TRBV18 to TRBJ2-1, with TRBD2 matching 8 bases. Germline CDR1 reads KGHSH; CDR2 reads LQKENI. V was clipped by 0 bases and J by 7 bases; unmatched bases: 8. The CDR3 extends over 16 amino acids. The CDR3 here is CASSPPRASGLNEQFF. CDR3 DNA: TGTGCCAGCTCACCACCGAGGGCTAGCGGGTTAAATGAGCAGTTCTTC. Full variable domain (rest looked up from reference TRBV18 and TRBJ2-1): NAGVMQNPRHLVRRRGQEARLRCSPMKGHSHVYWYRQLPEEGLKFMVYLQKENIIDESGMPKERFSAEFPKEGPSILRIQQVVRGDSAAYFCASSPPRASGLNEQFFGPGTRLTVL.

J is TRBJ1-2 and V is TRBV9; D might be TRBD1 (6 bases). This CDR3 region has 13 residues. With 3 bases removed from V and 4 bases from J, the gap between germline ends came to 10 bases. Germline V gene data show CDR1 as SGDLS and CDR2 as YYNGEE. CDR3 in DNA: TGTGCCAGCAGCGGAACAGGGTTCTATGGCTACACCTTC. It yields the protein CASSGTGFYGYTF.

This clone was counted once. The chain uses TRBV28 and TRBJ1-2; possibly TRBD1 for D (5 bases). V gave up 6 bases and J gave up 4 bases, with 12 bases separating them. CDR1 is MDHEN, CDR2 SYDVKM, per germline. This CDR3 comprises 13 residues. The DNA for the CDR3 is TGTGCCAGCAGCCCCACAGGTCCCTATGGCTACACCTTC. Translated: CASSPTGPYGYTF.

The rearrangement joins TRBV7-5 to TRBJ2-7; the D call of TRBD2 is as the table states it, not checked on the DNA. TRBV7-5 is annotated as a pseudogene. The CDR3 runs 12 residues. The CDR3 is CARSSNLYEQYV. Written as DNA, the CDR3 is TGTGCCAGAAGCTCAAATCTATACGAGCAGTACGTC.

DNA for the CDR3: TGTGCCAGCAGTCATATCACCGGGACAGGCAACACAGATACGCAGTATTTT. It is translated as CASSHITGTGNTDTQYF. The chain couples TRBV6-2 or TRBV6-3 to TRBJ2-3; 8 bases are a match to TRBD1. With V trimmed by 5 bases and J by 2 bases, 12 bases remained unmatched. This CDR3 is 17 amino acids long. Germline CDR1 reads MNHEY; CDR2 reads SVGEGT.

CDR3 in amino acids: CASSENRGRETQYF. The CDR3, as DNA: TGCGCCAGCAGTGAGAACAGGGGACGAGAGACCCAGTACTTC. This chain connects TRBV10-1 to TRBJ2-5; TRBD1 matches 7 bases. Germline V gene data show CDR1 as WNHNN and CDR2 as SYGVQD (reference sequence). Trimming took 2 bases from V and 4 from J; bases not matched to a gene: 4. This CDR3 is 14 amino acids long.

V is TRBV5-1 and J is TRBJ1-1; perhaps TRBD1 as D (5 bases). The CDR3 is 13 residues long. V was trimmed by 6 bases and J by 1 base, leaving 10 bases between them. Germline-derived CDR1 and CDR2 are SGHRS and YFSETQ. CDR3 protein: CASIGGTNTEAFF. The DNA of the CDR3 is TGCGCCAGCATTGGGGGGACGAACACTGAAGCTTTCTTT.

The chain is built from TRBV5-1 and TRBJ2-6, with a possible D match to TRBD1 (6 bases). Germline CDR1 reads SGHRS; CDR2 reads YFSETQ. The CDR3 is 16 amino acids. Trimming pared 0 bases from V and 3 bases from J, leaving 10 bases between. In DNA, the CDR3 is TGCGCCAGCAGCTTGGCCACAGGGTATGGGGCCAACGTCCTGACTTTC. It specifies CASSLATGYGANVLTF.